Listed here are 24 T cell receptor beta chains from one sample, sequenced in a study of T-cell reconstitution after alpha-beta-depleted transplantation in children. Unique molecular identifiers were built into the TCRbeta library. MiXCR, applied by TCRdb to the PCR reads, yields one record per CDR3 protein. This sample has roughly 100,000 distinct CDR3 sequences, with 6% to 9% found just once. Material: PBMCs, obtained before TCRalphabeta/CD19-depleted stem cell transplant. The receptor source for this set is a boy aged 2-9 years with acute lymphoblastic leukemia, due to receive a stem cell transplant.

The table lists this clonotype with many counts. V is TRBV20-1 and J is TRBJ2-7; 8 nucleotides align to TRBD1. CDR3 length equals 15 residues. Germline V gene lookup returns CDR1 DFQATT and CDR2 SNEGSKA (reference sequence). Losses at the gene ends were 3 bases for V and 2 bases for J; bases not matched to a gene: 9. In DNA, the CDR3 is TGCAGTGCTAGGAGACAGGGGTCATTTCCCTACGAGCAGTACTTC. Protein: CSARRQGSFPYEQYF.

This clonotype was counted many times. The DNA for the CDR3 is TGCGCCAGCAGCCAAGACAGGGGTAATCAGCCCCAGCATTTT. Protein: CASSQDRGNQPQHF. The J gene is TRBJ1-5, the V gene TRBV4-3; a possible D gene is TRBD1 (6 bases). Germline CDR1 reads LGHNA; CDR2 reads YSLEER. The germline V and J ends were trimmed by 0 bases and 4 bases, with 7 bases remaining between them. The CDR3 covers 14 residues.

Worth noting for this clonotype: A read error is possible here, since a much larger clone lies one base away. The genes are TRBV20-1 and TRBJ1-2, with D perhaps matching TRBD1 (5 bases). Germline V gene sequence: CDR1 DFQATT, CDR2 SNEGSKA (reference sequence). This CDR3 region has 16 residues. V was clipped by 0 bases and J by 4 bases, with 18 bases between them. The CDR3 loop reads CSARDSRAWAIYGYTF. The CDR3 DNA reads TGCAGTGCTAGAGATTCCAGGGCCTGGGCTATCTATGGCTACACCTTC.

V and J are TRBV20-1 and TRBJ2-6; D might be TRBD1 (7 bases). V lost 4 bases and J lost 2, with 15 bases in between. The CDR3 runs 16 residues. Germline V lookup: CDR1 DFQATT, CDR2 SNEGSKA (reference sequence). In DNA form, the CDR3 reads TGCAGTGCTACGGGACAGCGGGCCACTGGGGCCAACGTCCTGACTTTC. This codes for CSATGQRATGANVLTF.

This clonotype was counted many times. This rearrangement joins TRBV10-2 to TRBJ2-1, with a weak D call TRBD2 (5 bases). CDR3 size: 11 residues. Germline values: CDR1 WSHSY, CDR2 SAAADI. Trimming cost V 2 bases and J 12 bases, with 8 bases left between them. CDR3 nucleotides: TGCGCCAGCAGTGAGGCTAGCCTGCAGTTCTTC. Encoded protein: CASSEASLQFF.

Only a few counts were recorded for this clonotype. The chain carries TRBV6-5 and TRBJ1-2, with D possibly being TRBD1 (5 bases). This CDR3 contains 13 residues. V was cut by 4 bases and J by 8 bases, with 14 bases left in between. Germline assignment: CDR1 MNHEY and CDR2 SVGAGI. CDR3 amino acids: CASSLTGRGGYTF. CDR3 coding DNA: TGTGCCAGCAGTTTAACAGGACGGGGAGGCTACACCTTC.

This clonotype was counted many times. The CDR3 is CASSLESLPNYEQYF. The CDR3 nucleotides are TGTGCCAGCAGCTTAGAGTCCCTCCCAAACTACGAGCAGTACTTC. The rearrangement uses TRBV11-2 and TRBJ2-7; no reliable D call. V lost 0 bases, J lost 3 bases, and 12 bases lay in between. The CDR3 length is 15 residues. Germline V CDR1 and CDR2: SGHAT, FQNNGV.

The rearrangement joins TRBV7-6 to TRBJ2-5; D may be TRBD2 (5 bases). Trimming pared 5 bases from V and 5 bases from J, leaving 15 bases between. This CDR3 has 14 residues. CDR1 is SGHVS, CDR2 FNYEAQ, per germline. This chain's CDR3 is CASSLAPGGETQYF. CDR3 sequence (DNA): TGTGCCAGCAGCCTGGCCCCGGGCGGGGAGACCCAGTACTTC.

This chain links TRBV9 with TRBJ2-5; 10 positions match TRBD1. Germline CDR1 is SGDLS and CDR2 is YYNGEE. The trim removed 4 bases at V and 1 base at J, leaving 10 bases unmatched. CDR3 length equals 17 residues. CDR3 sequence (DNA): TGTGCCAGCAGCTGGGGGACAGGGGTTGCCCTCCAAGAGACCCAGTACTTC. Its protein product is CASSWGTGVALQETQYF.

The sample holds many counts of this clonotype. The chain has TRBV29-1 and TRBJ2-5; TRBD1 is a possible D gene (6 bases). This CDR3 is 13 amino acids long. Looked up from germline, CDR1 is SQVTM and CDR2 is ANQGSEA. Trimming removed 3 bases at V and 1 base at J, with 9 bases between. The CDR3, as DNA: TGCAGCGTTGACGACAGGTCCCAAGAGACCCAGTACTTC. This sequence encodes CSVDDRSQETQYF.

The genes are TRBV9 and TRBJ2-3, with D possibly being TRBD1 or TRBD2 (5 bases each). CDR1 is SGDLS, CDR2 YYNGEE, per germline. The V end lost 3 bases, the J end lost 2 bases, and 19 bases lay between the germline ends. This CDR3 contains 17 residues. Here the CDR3 DNA reads TGTGCCAGCAGCGCCTCCCGGGACCCCAAACCCACAGATACGCAGTATTTT. Translation: CASSASRDPKPTDTQYF.

The chain recombines TRBV20-1 with TRBJ2-1; possible D gene TRBD1, 5 bases. Germline CDR1 and CDR2: DFQATT and SNEGSKA (reference sequence). The CDR3 is made up of 14 amino acids. The V end was cut by 5 bases, the J end by 1 base, with 12 bases between. The CDR3 DNA is TGCAGTGCTCGGTCTAGGGGTTCCTACAATGAGCAGTTCTTC. It codes for CSARSRGSYNEQFF.

The chain recombines TRBV7-9 with TRBJ1-4; 9 bases are shared with TRBD1. Germline V lookup: CDR1 SEHNR, CDR2 FQNEAQ (reference sequence). V shed 5 bases and J 6 bases; nucleotides not matched to a gene: 7. There are 15 residues in the CDR3. The CDR3 region is CASSATGGRDEKLFF. The CDR3 bases are TGTGCCAGCAGCGCGACAGGGGGAAGGGATGAAAAACTGTTTTTT.

The sample holds a few counts of this clonotype. V gene TRBV5-4 combines with J gene TRBJ2-3; no definite D call. Per the germline V gene, CDR1 is SGHNT and CDR2 is YYREEE (reference sequence). The CDR3 is made up of 12 amino acids. Trimming stripped 3 bases from V and 6 bases from J, with 8 bases between. CDR3 in DNA: TGTGCCAGCAGCTCGTACGTTGATACGCAGTATTTT. The encoded protein is CASSSYVDTQYF.

This clonotype was seen many times. The V and J genes are TRBV7-8 and TRBJ2-1; no reliable D call. Germline assignment: CDR1 SGHVS and CDR2 FQNEAQ. The V and J ends lost 6 bases and 3 bases respectively, with 15 bases between them. This CDR3 contains 15 residues. The CDR3 reads CASRLTGRNYNEQFF. For the CDR3, the DNA is TGTGCCAGCAGGCTAACGGGTCGCAACTACAATGAGCAGTTCTTC.

This clonotype has more than one count but fewer than ten. This chain connects TRBV7-2 to TRBJ2-4; D remains ambiguous. The V end was cut by 1 base, the J end by 8 bases, with 9 bases between. This CDR3 comprises 13 residues. Germline assignment: CDR1 SGHTA and CDR2 FQGNSA. CDR3 in amino acids: CASSLDLSYIQYF. The CDR3 nucleotides read TGTGCCAGCAGCTTAGACTTAAGCTACATTCAGTACTTC.

This chain joins TRBV20-1 and TRBJ1-5; TRBD1 agrees at 8 bases. V was clipped by 0 bases and J by 4 bases; unmatched bases: 2. Germline CDR1 reads DFQATT; CDR2 reads SNEGSKA (reference sequence). This CDR3 comprises 14 residues. CDR3 loop: CSARERQGNQPQHF. The CDR3 nucleotides read TGCAGTGCTAGAGAAAGACAGGGGAATCAGCCCCAGCATTTT.

This clonotype was observed many times. The chain couples TRBV29-1 to TRBJ1-1; D possibly corresponds to TRBD1 (5 bases). Trimming pared 1 base from V and 7 bases from J, leaving 13 bases between. Germline V gene data show CDR1 as SQVTM and CDR2 as ANQGSEA. The CDR3 sequence is 13 residues long. The CDR3 is CSVEGAAGYEAFF. CDR3 nucleotide sequence: TGCAGCGTTGAAGGGGCGGCAGGGTATGAAGCTTTCTTT.

Many counts were recorded for this clonotype. The chain has TRBV2 and TRBJ2-7; a possible D gene is TRBD2 (6 bases). The V and J ends lost 5 bases and 0 bases respectively, with 8 bases between them. The CDR3 loop spans 13 amino acids. CDR1 is SNHLY, CDR2 FYNNEI, per germline. This CDR3 reads CASSSGVSYEQYF. CDR3 nucleotide sequence: TGTGCCAGCAGTTCGGGGGTCTCCTACGAGCAGTACTTC.

This clonotype was picked up a small number of times. The V call is TRBV4-1, the J call TRBJ1-5; TRBD1 is a possible D gene (5 bases). The germline gives CDR1 MGHRA, CDR2 YSYEKL. The CDR3 spans 15 residues. Trimming left V 0 bases short and J 9 bases short, with 15 bases between. CDR3 nucleotide sequence: TGCGCCAGCAGCCAAGATGAGGCAGGGCTGGGGCCCCAGCATTTT. Amino acid sequence: CASSQDEAGLGPQHF.

The rearrangement joins TRBV7-8 to TRBJ2-7, with D perhaps TRBD1 or TRBD2 (5 bases each). V was cut by 10 bases and J by 5 bases, with 24 bases left in between. Germline lookup yields CDR1 SGHVS and CDR2 FQNEAQ. CDR3 length: 15 amino acids. CDR3 sequence: CAMGPRVPSLDEQYF. The CDR3 region has the DNA TGTGCCATGGGACCCAGGGTCCCCTCCCTTGACGAGCAGTACTTC.

The rearrangement joins TRBV12-3 or TRBV12-4 to TRBJ1-5; tentative D call: TRBD1 (5 bases). Trimming shortened V by 1 base and J by 6 bases, and 13 bases separated the two germline ends. The CDR3 has 15 residues. The DNA for the CDR3 is TGTGCCAGCAGTTTAGGGGGGACGCGATTTCAGCCCCAGCATTTT. Encoded protein: CASSLGGTRFQPQHF.

This clonotype was seen repeatedly, ten times or more. The chain is built from TRBV27 and TRBJ1-2; D is perhaps TRBD1 (6 bases). Trimming stripped 4 bases from V and 4 bases from J, with 22 bases between. Germline V CDR1 and CDR2: MNHEY, SMNVEV (reference sequence). The CDR3 loop spans 17 amino acids. CDR3 nucleotides: TGTGCCAGCAGTTCCCTTATGACAGGCCAGCAATTCTATGGCTACACCTTC. Translation gives CASSSLMTGQQFYGYTF.

The chain combines TRBV1 with TRBJ2-1; the table gives TRBD2 as D, unverified against the DNA. TRBV1 is tagged as a pseudogene. The CDR3 totals 15 residues. CDR3 sequence reads: CTSSDGSSLTGEQFF. CDR3 bases: TGCACCAGCAGCGACGGATCCTCCCTCACGGGTGAGCAGTTCTTT.